The rows below give T cell receptor beta chains drawn from one sample of a study of T cells after yellow fever vaccination. In TCRdb, the 5' RACE reads were re-called with MiXCR into one record per CDR3 protein. The sample has over 200,000 distinct CDR3 sequences, 5.5% to 8.5% seen once. This sample comprised CD4+ T cells sorted from PBMCs, obtained on the day of the yellow fever booster vaccination. These receptor sequences come from a man younger than 45 who received the YFV17D yellow fever vaccine. CDR3s include the opening cysteine and the closing phenylalanine or tryptophan. D genes are given only for firm matches. Only part of the rows carry a size: once, few, many, or a class if the clone is expanded.

v_gene	abundance	j_gene	d_gene	CDR3nt	CDR3aa
TRBV20-1	NA	TRBJ2-1	NA	TGCAGTGCTGGTGACGGCGGCGGACCTGGACGGCAGTTCTTC	CSAGDGGGPGRQFF
TRBV7-6	many	TRBJ2-7	TRBD1	TGTGCCAGCAGCCCCGGACAGGGAAGTTCCTACGAGCAGTACTTC	CASSPGQGSSYEQYF
TRBV7-3	NA	TRBJ1-1	NA	TGTGCCAGCAGCTCTCAGGGCTCTGAAGCTTTCTTT	CASSSQGSEAFF
TRBV20-1	NA	TRBJ2-5	NA	TGCAGTGCGGGCTCGGGGGTCCCCGGGGAGACCCAGTACTTC	CSAGSGVPGETQYF
TRBV7-2	few	TRBJ2-3	NA	TGTGCCAGCAGCTTATCGTTTAGGACAGATACGCAGTATTTT	CASSLSFRTDTQYF
TRBV16	many	TRBJ1-3	NA	TGTGCCAGCAGCAACTCTGGAAACACCATATATTTT	CASSNSGNTIYF
TRBV6-5	few	TRBJ2-7	TRBD1	TGTGCCAGCAGTTACCCTGACAGGGGGCACTACGAGCAGTACTTC	CASSYPDRGHYEQYF
TRBV7-9	few	TRBJ2-1	NA	TGTGCCAGCAGCCGTCAGTACAATGAGCAGTTCTTC	CASSRQYNEQFF
TRBV7-2	NA	TRBJ2-7	TRBD2	TGTGCCAGCAGCTTAGTTTCGAGCGGGAGGGATACCTACGAGCAGTACTTC	CASSLVSSGRDTYEQYF
TRBV15	many	TRBJ2-7	NA	TGTGCCACCAGCAGAGACTCTTGGGAGGGGGCGCGGTACGAGCAGTACTTC	CATSRDSWEGARYEQYF
TRBV19	NA	TRBJ2-7	TRBD2	TGTGCCAGTAGTGCCGGGACTAACCCGTCCTACGAGCAGTACTTC	CASSAGTNPSYEQYF
TRBV7-2	medium-sized	TRBJ2-7	TRBD2	TGTGCCAGCAGTTTAACTAGCGGGAGCTACGAGCAGTACTTC	CASSLTSGSYEQYF
TRBV12-3/TRBV12-4	many	TRBJ2-4	NA	TGTGCCAGCACCTTCACCTGGGGCGGGGCCAAAAACATTCAGTACTTC	CASTFTWGGAKNIQYF